Below are 31 T cell receptor beta chains sequenced from a single sample in a study of blood T cells in healthy people across ages. Next came a second PCR, run for roughly 6 to 11 cycles, which used a sample-barcoded 5' primer along with a J-beta primer mix. In TCRdb, the 5' RACE reads were re-called with MiXCR into one record per CDR3 protein. This sample has some 1,000,000 distinct CDR3 sequences, with less than 25% found just once. These data were also filed under a second study, of T cells of mothers and their children.

The material sequenced was blood. Receptor source: a girl aged 2-10 years in good health.

The chain combines TRBV5-6 with TRBJ1-3; no clear D gene. The V gene lost 0 bases and the J gene lost 1 base, with 8 bases spanning the gap. The CDR3 is 15 residues long. Germline CDR1 and CDR2: SGHDT and YYEEEE. DNA for the CDR3: TGTGCCAGCAGCTTGGATGACAATTCTGGAAACACCATATATTTT. Encoded protein: CASSLDDNSGNTIYF.

V is TRBV12-3 or TRBV12-4 and J is TRBJ2-3; the D gene is possibly TRBD1 (5 bases). The CDR3 has 17 amino acids. Trimming removed 2 bases at V and 3 bases at J, with 18 bases between. CDR3 coding DNA: TGTGCCAGCAGTTTAAAGGGCGGCAGGGTCGAAACAGATACGCAGTATTTT. This sequence encodes CASSLKGGRVETDTQYF.

This clonotype appeared once. V usage is TRBV29-1 and J usage is TRBJ2-1; 7 nucleotides line up with TRBD2. CDR3 length equals 13 residues. After removal of 4 bases from V and 3 bases from J, the junction contained 3 bases not matched to a gene. CDR1 is SQVTM and CDR2 is ANQGSEA in the germline V gene. In nucleotides, the CDR3 is TGCAGCGTTGTGGGACTATACTACAATGAGCAGTTCTTC. Translated, it gives CSVVGLYYNEQFF.

The rearrangement joins TRBV27 to TRBJ2-1; D possibly corresponds to TRBD1 (5 bases). CDR3 length: 15 residues. Germline CDR1 MNHEY, CDR2 SMNVEV (reference sequence). V was clipped by 2 bases and J by 9 bases, with 17 bases between them. CDR3 nucleotide sequence: TGTGCCAGCAGTTTAATATTAGTCCAGACAGTTGAGCAGTTCTTC. This translates into CASSLILVQTVEQFF.

In this sample, this clonotype turned up a few times. The chain combines TRBV7-9 with TRBJ2-2; D gene unclear. The V gene lost 5 bases and the J gene lost 4 bases, with 17 bases spanning the gap. The CDR3 has 16 residues. Germline-derived CDR1 and CDR2 are SEHNR and FQNEAQ (reference sequence). CDR3: CASSPPGSPSTGELFF. The DNA for the CDR3 is TGTGCCAGCAGCCCGCCCGGCTCCCCCAGCACCGGGGAGCTGTTTTTT.

The gene calls are TRBV27 and TRBJ1-2; 11 bases map to TRBD1. The CDR3 loop spans 15 amino acids. The trim removed 5 bases at V and 4 bases at J, leaving 6 bases unmatched. Germline CDR1 and CDR2: MNHEY and SMNVEV (reference sequence). The CDR3 protein is CASSRTGGKGYGYTF. The CDR3 DNA is TGTGCCAGCAGTAGGACAGGGGGCAAGGGCTATGGCTACACCTTC.

The chain links TRBV4-1 to TRBJ1-1, with unresolved D. Germline CDR1 MGHRA, CDR2 YSYEKL. Trimming cost V 4 bases and J 0 bases, with 18 bases left between them. This CDR3 spans 17 amino acids. The CDR3 loop reads CASSPPQVSSMNTEAFF. The DNA of the CDR3 is TGCGCCAGCAGCCCACCCCAGGTTTCCTCGATGAACACTGAAGCTTTCTTT.

This clonotype was detected only a few times. The rearrangement joins TRBV19 to TRBJ2-5; D possibly matches TRBD1 or TRBD2 (5 bases each). Germline assignment: CDR1 LNHDA and CDR2 SQIVND (reference sequence). With 4 bases removed from V and 0 bases from J, the gap between germline ends came to 9 bases. This CDR3 spans 14 amino acids. Here the CDR3 DNA reads TGTGCCAGTAGTAAATGGGGGTACCAAGAGACCCAGTACTTC. It specifies CASSKWGYQETQYF.

This clonotype has more than one count but fewer than ten. The CDR3 here is CASSPQLVSYNEQFF. The CDR3, as DNA: TGCGCCAGCAGCCCCCAATTGGTCTCCTACAATGAGCAGTTCTTC. V gene TRBV4-3 combines with J gene TRBJ2-1; D gene unclear. The CDR3 runs 15 residues. Trimming pared 4 bases from V and 0 bases from J, leaving 10 bases between. CDR1 is LGHNA, CDR2 YSLEER, per germline.

This clonotype was seen more than once but under ten times. The CDR3 is CATSERGDTEAFF. The CDR3 DNA reads TGTGCCACCAGTGAGAGGGGGGACACTGAAGCTTTCTTT. J is TRBJ1-1 and V is TRBV24-1, with D possibly being TRBD1 (6 bases). V was pared by 4 bases and J by 3 bases, with 8 bases between. CDR1 KGHDR and CDR2 SFDVKD come from the germline V gene. The CDR3 length is 13 residues.

This CDR3 is CSVGRDTATYEQYF. The CDR3 coding sequence is TGCAGCGTTGGACGGGACACGGCGACCTACGAGCAGTACTTC. The V and J genes are TRBV29-1 and TRBJ2-5, with a weak D call TRBD1 (6 bases). Gene TRBJ2-7 matches the end of the DNA better, so the J call may be wrong. The germline V gene has CDR1 SQVTM and CDR2 ANQGSEA. The CDR3 has 14 residues.

This clonotype was observed a few times. A read error may produce the germline difference seen at one junction end. This chain joins TRBV7-3 and TRBJ2-7; D may be TRBD2 (6 bases). The J call may be wrong; the DNA end is better matched by TRBJ2-1. The CDR3 spans 15 residues. CDR1 and CDR2 (germline): SGHTA, FQGTGA. The CDR3 bases are TGTGCCAGCAGCCTTAATGGCGGGGTGGGCAATCAGCAGTTCTTC. This encodes CASSLNGGVGNQQFF.

J is TRBJ1-4 and V is TRBV12-3 or TRBV12-4; D gene ambiguous. The CDR3 spans 15 residues. Trimming pared 2 bases from V and 8 bases from J, leaving 15 bases between. The CDR3 DNA reads TGTGCCAGCAGTTTAACGACTCTCGGGAGCGAAAAACTGTTTTTT. It codes for CASSLTTLGSEKLFF.

J is TRBJ1-2 and V is TRBV19; 12 positions agree with TRBD1. The CDR3 spans 15 residues. Trimming at V came to 3 bases and at J to 8 bases, leaving 7 bases not matched to a gene. CDR1 and CDR2 from the germline V gene are LNHDA and SQIVND (reference sequence). The CDR3 is CASSIPGQGARGYTF. In nucleotides, the CDR3 is TGTGCCAGTAGTATTCCGGGACAGGGGGCTCGAGGCTACACCTTC.

Regarding this clonotype: Being one base from a much bigger clone, this may be a read error. The CDR3 loop reads CASSLRHQEIQYF. CDR3 DNA: TGTGCCAGCAGTTTACGGCACCAAGAGATCCAGTACTTC. The V call is TRBV28, the J call TRBJ2-5, with D hard to call. Germline loops: CDR1 MDHEN, CDR2 SYDVKM. CDR3 length equals 13 residues.

This clonotype was seen more than once but under ten times. The chain carries TRBV10-3 and TRBJ2-4; no firm D call. Per the germline V gene, CDR1 is ENHRY and CDR2 is SYGVKD. The length of the CDR3 is 17 residues. Trimming removed 0 bases from V and 3 bases from J, with 15 bases in between. CDR3 residues: CAISESLNRVLKNIQYF. In nucleotides, the CDR3 is TGTGCCATCAGTGAGTCTTTAAACAGAGTCCTCAAAAACATTCAGTACTTC.

There are a few counts of this clonotype. The V gene is TRBV7-9, the J gene TRBJ1-2; 7 positions agree with TRBD1. CDR3 length equals 15 residues. Germline CDR1 is SEHNR and CDR2 is FQNEAQ (reference sequence). The V gene end was trimmed by 4 bases and the J gene end by 5 bases; junction bases not matched to a gene: 10. The DNA of the CDR3 is TGTGCCAGCAGCTCTTCGACAGGGTCGGTTTATGGCTACACCTTC. This sequence encodes CASSSSTGSVYGYTF.

CDR3 nucleotides: TGCGCCAGCACCCTCCGACTGCCCGGGGAGCTGTTTTTT. This codes for CASTLRLPGELFF. This rearrangement joins TRBV4-1 to TRBJ2-2; D is unresolved. V gave up 7 bases and J gave up 6 bases, with 12 bases separating them. Per germline, CDR1 MGHRA and CDR2 YSYEKL. The CDR3 runs to 13 residues.

The V call is TRBV9, the J call TRBJ2-5, with D maybe TRBD2 (6 bases). The J call may not be correct, given that the DNA end is closer to TRBJ2-7. The CDR3 is 14 residues long. Germline V lookup: CDR1 SGDLS, CDR2 YYNGEE. CDR3 DNA sequence: TGTGCCAGCAGCGTAGGCAGGGAGGTTCACGAGCAGTACTTC. Its translation: CASSVGREVHEQYF.

The gene calls are TRBV29-1 and TRBJ2-5, with D hard to call. Trimming pared 7 bases from V and 5 bases from J, leaving 26 bases between. The CDR3 is 16 amino acids. The germline V gene encodes CDR1 SQVTM and CDR2 ANQGSEA. The CDR3 DNA reads as TGCAGCGGAACCACCCCCAGTTCCGGGCCCTGGGAGACCCAGTACTTC. Encoded protein: CSGTTPSSGPWETQYF.

V gene TRBV7-2 combines with J gene TRBJ1-3; D gene unclear. The CDR3 contains 15 residues. The V end lost 3 bases, the J end lost 2 bases, and 11 bases lay between the germline ends. Looked up from germline, CDR1 is SGHTA and CDR2 is FQGNSA. CDR3 DNA: TGTGCCAGCAGCTTTTCAGGTTCTACTGGAAACACCATATATTTT. Amino acids: CASSFSGSTGNTIYF.

A note on this clonotype: An end of the junction differs from the germline gene, which may be a read error. This chain uses TRBV6-5 with TRBJ1-1; D is unresolved. In germline, CDR1 is MNHEY, CDR2 SVGAGI. The CDR3 runs 15 residues. CDR3 bases: TGTGCCAGCAGTTACTCCTTTACTGGTGAAACTGAAACTTTCTTT. It translates to CASSYSFTGETETFF.

The genes are TRBV6-6 and TRBJ2-3, with TRBD1 as a possible D gene (5 bases). V was cut by 6 bases and J by 3 bases, with 13 bases left in between. This CDR3 has 14 residues. The germline V gene encodes CDR1 MNHNY and CDR2 SVGAGI (reference sequence). CDR3 in amino acids: CASSAARQTDTQYF. The CDR3 DNA is TGTGCCAGCAGCGCCGCAAGACAGACAGATACGCAGTATTTT.

This clonotype was seen more than once but under ten times. J is TRBJ1-3 and V is TRBV9, with no clear D. Per the germline V gene, CDR1 is SGDLS and CDR2 is YYNGEE. CDR3 length: 12 amino acids. V gave up 1 base and J gave up 3 bases, with 2 bases separating them. This CDR3 is CASSVLGNTIYF. The CDR3 bases are TGTGCCAGCAGCGTACTTGGAAACACCATATATTTT.

J is TRBJ1-4 and V is TRBV29-1, with a tentative D call TRBD1 (6 bases). The CDR3 sequence is 14 residues long. The V end was cut by 5 bases, the J end by 11 bases, with 21 bases between. The germline CDR1 and CDR2 sequences are SQVTM and ANQGSEA. The CDR3 sequence: CSVPDWGGHGKLFF. The CDR3 nucleotides read TGCAGCGTTCCCGACTGGGGGGGGCATGGTAAACTGTTTTTT.

The chain is built from TRBV4-1 and TRBJ2-3, with D perhaps TRBD2 (5 bases). V lost 1 base and J 9 bases, leaving 14 bases between the germline ends. Germline V gene sequence: CDR1 MGHRA, CDR2 YSYEKL. The CDR3 is 14 residues long. Here the CDR3 reads CASSQVEESWTQYF. The CDR3 coding sequence is TGCGCCAGCAGCCAAGTGGAGGAATCTTGGACGCAGTATTTT.

The V call is TRBV7-2, the J call TRBJ1-6; 7 nucleotides match TRBD1. This CDR3 comprises 14 residues. J gave up 10 bases and V 5 bases, and 8 bases lay outside the gene matches. The germline V gene encodes CDR1 SGHTA and CDR2 FQGNSA. The CDR3 bases are TGTGCCAGCAGCCCCGACAGGGTAGGCTCACCCCTCCACTTT. Translating gives CASSPDRVGSPLHF.

The V gene is TRBV2, the J gene TRBJ2-5, with a weak D call TRBD1 (6 bases). This CDR3 spans 16 amino acids. Germline assignment: CDR1 SNHLY and CDR2 FYNNEI. Trimming pared 2 bases from V and 2 bases from J, leaving 15 bases between. The DNA for the CDR3 is TGTGCCAGCAGTGAATGGTTGGGGGCCGGGCAAGAGACCCAGTACTTC. Protein: CASSEWLGAGQETQYF. Looking up the rest from reference TRBV2 and TRBJ2-5 gives the full variable domain: EPEVTQTPSHQVTQMGQEVILRCVPISNHLYFYWYRQILGQKVEFLVSFYNNEISEKSEIFDDQFSVERPDGSNFTLKIRSTKLEDSAMYFCASSEWLGAGQETQYFGPGTRLLVL.

The chain carries TRBV20-1 and TRBJ1-2; no firm D call. This CDR3 is built from 14 residues. The V gene lost 6 bases and the J gene lost 2 bases, with 16 bases spanning the gap. Germline V gives CDR1 DFQATT, CDR2 SNEGSKA (reference sequence). The CDR3 is CSAPLGHSNYGYTF. Here the CDR3 DNA reads TGCAGTGCCCCTTTGGGTCACAGCAACTATGGCTACACCTTC.

This clonotype was counted once. The chain combines TRBV5-5 with TRBJ2-3, with D tentatively TRBD1 (5 bases). V was clipped by 0 bases and J by 3 bases, with 11 bases between them. The CDR3 runs 15 residues. The germline gives CDR1 SGHKS, CDR2 YYEKEE (reference sequence). In DNA form, the CDR3 reads TGTGCCAGCAGCTTGGCCGGACATGGGACAGATACGCAGTATTTT. Translating gives CASSLAGHGTDTQYF. Variable domain in full (rest from reference TRBV5-5 and TRBJ2-3): DAGVTQSPTHLIKTRGQQVTLRCSPISGHKSVSWYQQVLGQGPQFIFQYYEKEERGRGNFPDRFSARQFPNYSSELNVNALLLGDSALYLCASSLAGHGTDTQYFGPGTRLTVL.

There are a few counts of this clonotype. The rearrangement joins TRBV5-1 to TRBJ2-7; 10 bases line up with TRBD2. Losses at the gene ends were 4 bases for V and 1 base for J; bases not matched to a gene: 5. CDR3 length: 15 residues. Germline-derived CDR1 and CDR2 are SGHRS and YFSETQ. The CDR3, as DNA: TGCGCCAGCAGCAAGACTAGCGGGCCTTCCTACGAGCAGTACTTC. Translation: CASSKTSGPSYEQYF.